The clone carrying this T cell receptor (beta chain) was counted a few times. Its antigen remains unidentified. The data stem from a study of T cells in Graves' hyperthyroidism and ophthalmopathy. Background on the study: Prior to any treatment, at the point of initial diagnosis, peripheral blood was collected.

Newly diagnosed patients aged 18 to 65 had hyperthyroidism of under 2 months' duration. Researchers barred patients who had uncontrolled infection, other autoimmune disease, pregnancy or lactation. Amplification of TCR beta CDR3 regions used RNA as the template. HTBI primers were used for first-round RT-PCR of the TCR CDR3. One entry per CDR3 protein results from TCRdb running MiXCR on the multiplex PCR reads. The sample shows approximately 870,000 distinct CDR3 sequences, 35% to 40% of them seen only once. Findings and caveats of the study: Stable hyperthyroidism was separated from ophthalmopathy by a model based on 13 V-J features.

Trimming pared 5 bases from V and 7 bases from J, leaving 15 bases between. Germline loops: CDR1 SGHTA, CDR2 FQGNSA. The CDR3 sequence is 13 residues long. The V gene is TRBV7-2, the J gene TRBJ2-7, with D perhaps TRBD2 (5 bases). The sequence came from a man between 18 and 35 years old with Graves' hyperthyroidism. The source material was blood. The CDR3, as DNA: TGTGCCAGCAGCCCCCCAGCGGCCCGGGAGCAGTACTTC. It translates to CASSPPAAREQYF.